This T cell receptor (beta chain) was captured in a study of identical twins. TCRdb recomputed calls from the 5' RACE reads with MiXCR, one row per CDR3 protein. Of fewer than 900,000 distinct CDR3 sequences detected, about 20% appear once; the ten largest clones hold 4% to 5.5%. This clonotype was seen just once. Its specificity is not known. The study, taken as a whole, reports: Cross-sectional statistics underpinned the conclusions; the same donors were not followed. Cord blood beta clonotypes present at high abundance carried fewer insertions; no such pattern appeared in memory repertoires.

Germline loops: CDR1 SQVTM, CDR2 ANQGSEA. The junction had 9 bases not matched to a gene; V was cut back by 6 bases and J by 4 bases. This CDR3 has 14 amino acids. The same sample was also used in a study of T cells expressing NK-cell markers. That study reports: Among eight sequenced donors, seven carried HCMV seropositivity while one was seronegative.

This chain links TRBV29-1 with TRBJ1-1; TRBD1 agrees at 9 bases. This sequence was found in a woman under 30 in good health. The sample taken for sequencing was PBMCs. The CDR3 spells CSVHRGPGGTEAFF. The CDR3 region has the DNA TGCAGCGTCCACAGGGGGCCAGGGGGCACTGAAGCTTTCTTT.